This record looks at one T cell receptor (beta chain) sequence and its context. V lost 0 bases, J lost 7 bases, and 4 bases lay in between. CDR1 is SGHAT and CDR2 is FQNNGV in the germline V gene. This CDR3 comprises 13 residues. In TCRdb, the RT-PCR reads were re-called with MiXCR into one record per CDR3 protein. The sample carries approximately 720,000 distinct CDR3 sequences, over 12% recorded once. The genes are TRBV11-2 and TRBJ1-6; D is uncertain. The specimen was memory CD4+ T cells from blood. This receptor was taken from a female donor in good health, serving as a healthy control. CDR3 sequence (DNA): TGTGCCAGCAGCTTAGAAATGAATTCACCCCTCCACTTT. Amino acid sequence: CASSLEMNSPLHF.